This T cell receptor (beta chain) originates from a study of blood T cell repertoires in COVID-19. CDR1 is SQVTM and CDR2 is ANQGSEA in the germline V gene. This CDR3 region has 13 residues. V dropped 6 bases and J dropped 0; count of bases not matched to a gene: 3. Sequencing used immunoSEQ multiplex PCR; TCRdb keeps in-frame clones, though not all of them. This table holds 200,000 to 250,000 clones, roughly 80% found once. Sequencing was done on a sample of peripheral blood. The TCR sequence derives from a woman of 80 years or more with COVID-19, enrolled during active disease. The V call is TRBV29-1, the J call TRBJ1-1, with 8 bases that match TRBD1. CDR3 region: CSVTGQVNTEAFF. CDR3 nucleotides: TGCAGCGTAACGGGACAGGTGAACACTGAAGCTTTCTTT. Full variable domain (missing parts from reference TRBV29-1 and TRBJ1-1): SAVISQKPSRDICQRGTSLTIQCQVDSQVTMMFWYRQQPGQSLTLIATANQGSEATYESGFVIDKFPISRPNLTFSTLTVSNMSPEDSSIYLCSVTGQVNTEAFFGQGTRLTVV.